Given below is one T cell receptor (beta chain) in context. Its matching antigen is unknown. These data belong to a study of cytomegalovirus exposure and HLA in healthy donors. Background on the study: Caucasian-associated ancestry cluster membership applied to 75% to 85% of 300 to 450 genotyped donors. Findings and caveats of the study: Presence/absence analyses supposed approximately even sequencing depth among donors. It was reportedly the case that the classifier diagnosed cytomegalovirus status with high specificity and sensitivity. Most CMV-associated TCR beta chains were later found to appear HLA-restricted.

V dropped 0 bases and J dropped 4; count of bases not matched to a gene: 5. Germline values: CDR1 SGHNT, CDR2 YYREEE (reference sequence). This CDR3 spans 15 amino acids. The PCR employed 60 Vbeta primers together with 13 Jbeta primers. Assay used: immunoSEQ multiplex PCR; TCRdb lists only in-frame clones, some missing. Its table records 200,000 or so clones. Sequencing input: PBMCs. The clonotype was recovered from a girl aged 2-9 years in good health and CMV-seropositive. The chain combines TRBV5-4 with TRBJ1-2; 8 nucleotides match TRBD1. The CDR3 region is CASSLEQGASYGYTF. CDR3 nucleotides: TGTGCCAGCAGCTTGGAGCAGGGGGCTTCCTATGGCTACACCTTC.